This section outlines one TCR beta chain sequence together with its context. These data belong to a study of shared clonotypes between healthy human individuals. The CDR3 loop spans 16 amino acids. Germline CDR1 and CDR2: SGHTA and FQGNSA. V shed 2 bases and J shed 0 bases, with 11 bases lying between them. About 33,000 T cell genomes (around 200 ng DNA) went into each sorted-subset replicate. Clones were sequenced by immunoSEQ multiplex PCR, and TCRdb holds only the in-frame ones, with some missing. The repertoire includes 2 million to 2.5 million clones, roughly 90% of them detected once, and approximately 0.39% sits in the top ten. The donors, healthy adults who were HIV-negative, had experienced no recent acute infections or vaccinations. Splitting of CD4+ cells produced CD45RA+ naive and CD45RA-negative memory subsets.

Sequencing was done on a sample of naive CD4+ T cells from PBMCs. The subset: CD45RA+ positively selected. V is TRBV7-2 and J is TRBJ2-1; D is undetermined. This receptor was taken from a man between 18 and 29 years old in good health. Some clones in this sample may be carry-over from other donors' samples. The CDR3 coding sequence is TGTGCCAGCAGCTTAAGTGTGGATAGCTCCTACAATGAGCAGTTCTTC. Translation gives CASSLSVDSSYNEQFF.